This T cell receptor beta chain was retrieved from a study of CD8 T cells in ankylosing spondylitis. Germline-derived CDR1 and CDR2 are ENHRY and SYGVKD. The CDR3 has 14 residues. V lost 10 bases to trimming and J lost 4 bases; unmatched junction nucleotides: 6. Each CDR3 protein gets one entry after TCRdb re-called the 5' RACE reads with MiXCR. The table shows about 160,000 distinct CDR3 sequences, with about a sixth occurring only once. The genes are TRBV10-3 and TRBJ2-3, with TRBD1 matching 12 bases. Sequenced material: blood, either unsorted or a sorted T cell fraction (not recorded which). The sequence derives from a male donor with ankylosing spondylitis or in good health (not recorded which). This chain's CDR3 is CATGTGGGADTQYF. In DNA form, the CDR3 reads TGTGCCACGGGGACAGGGGGCGGCGCAGATACGCAGTATTTT.